These 11 T cell receptor beta chains share one sample of origin, sequenced in a study of T-cell reconstitution after alpha-beta-depleted transplantation in children. Using unique molecular identifiers, the investigators prepared the TCRbeta library. TCRdb called the PCR reads again in MiXCR, with one record for every CDR3 protein. The sample lists 330,000 or so distinct CDR3 sequences, approximately 10% seen once, with around 2.3% in the top ten. The sample was PBMCs from the stem cell graft donor, taken from the stem cell graft. The receptors shown here come from a human donor who donated a stem cell graft to a child with acute lymphoblastic leukemia.

This clonotype was seen more than once but under ten times. V and J are TRBV27 and TRBJ2-7, with D possibly being TRBD2 (5 bases). V gave up 2 bases and J gave up 3 bases, with 14 bases separating them. CDR1 and CDR2 (germline): MNHEY, SMNVEV (reference sequence). The CDR3 totals 15 residues. CDR3 loop: CASSLAGRTVYEQYF. For the CDR3, the DNA is TGTGCCAGCAGTTTAGCGGGCAGAACGGTCTACGAGCAGTACTTC.

This clonotype was seen a handful of times. The V and J genes are TRBV6-2 or TRBV6-3 and TRBJ2-1, with 7 bases matching TRBD1. The germline V gene has CDR1 MNHEY and CDR2 SVGEGT. This CDR3 has 17 amino acids. J gave up 5 bases and V 6 bases, and 16 bases lay outside the gene matches. CDR3 nucleotide sequence: TGTGCCAGCAGGCTCGTAGTGGGCCAGGGGGAGCACAATGAGCAGTTCTTC. Protein sequence: CASRLVVGQGEHNEQFF.

This clonotype was found a few times. The chain carries TRBV7-2 and TRBJ2-2; D is unresolved. The V and J ends lost 6 bases and 1 base respectively, with 6 bases between them. Per the germline V gene, CDR1 is SGHTA and CDR2 is FQGNSA. The length of the CDR3 is 13 residues. The CDR3 is CASSPMNTGELFF. The CDR3 DNA reads as TGTGCCAGCAGTCCAATGAACACCGGGGAGCTGTTTTTT.

This clonotype was seen only a few times. This chain uses TRBV2 with TRBJ2-1; 11 nucleotides agree with TRBD2. With 8 bases clipped from V and 4 bases from J, the junction kept 4 bases outside the gene matches. CDR1 is SNHLY, CDR2 FYNNEI, per germline. CDR3 size: 14 residues. This chain's CDR3 is CASQVAGGYNEQFF. The DNA for the CDR3 is TGTGCCAGCCAGGTAGCGGGAGGGTACAATGAGCAGTTCTTC. Complete variable domain (other parts from reference TRBV2 and TRBJ2-1): EPEVTQTPSHQVTQMGQEVILRCVPISNHLYFYWYRQILGQKVEFLVSFYNNEISEKSEIFDDQFSVERPDGSNFTLKIRSTKLEDSAMYFCASQVAGGYNEQFFGPGTRLTVL.

This clonotype was observed at least ten times. J is TRBJ2-1 and V is TRBV3-1; a weak D match, TRBD1 (6 bases). Germline values: CDR1 LGHDT, CDR2 YNNKEL (reference sequence). V lost 5 bases and J 8 bases, leaving 13 bases between the germline ends. The CDR3 contains 13 residues. CDR3 region: CASSRIGGDEQFF. The CDR3 DNA sequence: TGTGCCAGCAGCAGAATAGGGGGAGATGAGCAGTTCTTC.

This clonotype was seen a few times. The gene calls are TRBV2 and TRBJ2-3; weak D call: TRBD1 (6 bases). The length of the CDR3 is 13 residues. CDR1 and CDR2 (germline): SNHLY, FYNNEI. Trimming removed 6 bases at V and 6 bases at J, with 13 bases between. The CDR3 protein is CASSPRGWDTQYF. The CDR3 DNA reads as TGTGCCAGCAGCCCCAGGGGTTGGGATACGCAGTATTTT.

The table lists this clonotype with many counts. The chain links TRBV24-1 to TRBJ2-2, with TRBD1 matching 7 bases. This CDR3 has 16 amino acids. J gave up 4 bases and V 4 bases, and 8 bases lay outside the gene matches. The V gene's germline CDR1 is KGHDR and CDR2 SFDVKD. The CDR3 coding sequence is TGTGCCACCAGTGACCACCGACAGGGAGCCACCGGGGAGCTGTTTTTT. This gives the protein CATSDHRQGATGELFF.

This clonotype was detected a few times. The chain recombines TRBV7-3 with TRBJ2-1, with D unresolved. CDR3 length: 14 amino acids. Trimming stripped 5 bases from V and 2 bases from J, with 10 bases between. The germline gives CDR1 SGHTA, CDR2 FQGTGA. CDR3 nucleotide sequence: TGTGCCAGCAGCACCACTGGGACCTACAATGAGCAGTTCTTC. Residues: CASSTTGTYNEQFF.

There are a few counts of this clonotype. The V call is TRBV28, the J call TRBJ2-7; TRBD1 aligns across 9 bases. The germline V gene has CDR1 MDHEN and CDR2 SYDVKM. The ends lost 6 bases at V and 4 bases at J; junction bases unmatched: 10. The CDR3 spans 15 residues. The CDR3, as DNA: TGTGCCAGCAGAGCCGGGACAGGGACGAATTACGAGCAGTACTTC. Its protein product is CASRAGTGTNYEQYF.

J is TRBJ2-3 and V is TRBV20-1; 8 bases are a match to TRBD2. V dropped 3 bases and J dropped 0; count of bases not matched to a gene: 5. The germline gives CDR1 DFQATT, CDR2 SNEGSKA (reference sequence). This CDR3 comprises 15 residues. The CDR3 region is CSASEAGASTDTQYF. CDR3 coding DNA: TGCAGTGCTAGTGAAGCGGGGGCTAGCACAGATACGCAGTATTTT.

The J gene is TRBJ1-2, the V gene TRBV6-2 or TRBV6-3, with D uncertain. Per the germline V gene, CDR1 is MNHEY and CDR2 is SVGEGT. V was shortened by 6 bases and J by 4 bases, with 18 bases between the two germline ends. The CDR3 consists of 15 residues. In DNA, the CDR3 is TGTGCCAGCAGATCAGGACTCGCCACCCTCTATGGCTACACCTTC. Encoded protein: CASRSGLATLYGYTF.